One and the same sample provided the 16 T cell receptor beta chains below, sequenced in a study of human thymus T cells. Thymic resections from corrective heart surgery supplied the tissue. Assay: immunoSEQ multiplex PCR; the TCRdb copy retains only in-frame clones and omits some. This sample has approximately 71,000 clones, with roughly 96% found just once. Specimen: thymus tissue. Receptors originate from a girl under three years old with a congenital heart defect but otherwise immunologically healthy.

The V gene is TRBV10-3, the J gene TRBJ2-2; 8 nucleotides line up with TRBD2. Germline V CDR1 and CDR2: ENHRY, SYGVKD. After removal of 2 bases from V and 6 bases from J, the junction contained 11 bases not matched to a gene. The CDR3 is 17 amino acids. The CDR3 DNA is TGTGCCATCAGTGAGCCACGTTATGCGGGGGGCCCCGGGGAGCTGTTTTTT. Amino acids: CAISEPRYAGGPGELFF.

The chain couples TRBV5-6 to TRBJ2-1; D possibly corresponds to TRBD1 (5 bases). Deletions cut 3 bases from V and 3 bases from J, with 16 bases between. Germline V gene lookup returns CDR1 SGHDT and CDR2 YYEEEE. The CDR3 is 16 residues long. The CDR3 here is CASSSPGRVFYNEQFF. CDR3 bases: TGTGCCAGCAGCTCCCCCGGCAGGGTTTTCTACAATGAGCAGTTCTTC.

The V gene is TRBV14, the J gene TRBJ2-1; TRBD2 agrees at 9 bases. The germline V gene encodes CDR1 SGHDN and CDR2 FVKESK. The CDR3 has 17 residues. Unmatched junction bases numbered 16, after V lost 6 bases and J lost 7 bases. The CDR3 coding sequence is TGTGCCAGCAGTTCGCGAGGGGTCCGGCGGGAGGGTAATGAGCAGTTCTTC. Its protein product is CASSSRGVRREGNEQFF.

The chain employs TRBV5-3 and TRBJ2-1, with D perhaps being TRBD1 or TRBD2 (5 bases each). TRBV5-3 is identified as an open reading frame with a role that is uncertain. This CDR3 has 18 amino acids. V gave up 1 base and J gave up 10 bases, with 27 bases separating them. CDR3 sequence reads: CARSLTDPRGRSEGEQFF. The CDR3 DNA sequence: TGTGCCAGAAGCTTGACTGACCCCCGCGGCCGTTCTGAGGGGGAGCAGTTCTTC.

Written as DNA, the CDR3 is TGTGCCAGCAGCCCAGACGGGGGCACCGGGGAGCTGTTTTTT. Translated: CASSPDGGTGELFF. The chain employs TRBV7-7 and TRBJ2-2, with D tentatively TRBD2 (6 bases). V lost 5 bases to trimming and J lost 4 bases, with 11 bases between them. This CDR3 is built from 14 residues. Germline loops: CDR1 SSHAT, CDR2 FNYEAQ (reference sequence).

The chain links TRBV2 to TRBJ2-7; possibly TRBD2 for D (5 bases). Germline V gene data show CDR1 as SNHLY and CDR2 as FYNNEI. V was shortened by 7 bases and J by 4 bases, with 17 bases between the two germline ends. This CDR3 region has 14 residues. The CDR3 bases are TGTGCCAGCACCCTTCCGGAGGCTGTTTACGAGCAGTACTTC. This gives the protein CASTLPEAVYEQYF.

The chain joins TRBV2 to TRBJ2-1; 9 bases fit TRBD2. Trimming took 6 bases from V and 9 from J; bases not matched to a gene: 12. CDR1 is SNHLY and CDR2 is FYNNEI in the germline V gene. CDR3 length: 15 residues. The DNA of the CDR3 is TGTGCCAGCAGACCCGGGACTAGCATTGAGGGTGAGCAGTTCTTC. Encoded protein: CASRPGTSIEGEQFF. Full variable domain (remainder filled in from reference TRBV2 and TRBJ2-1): EPEVTQTPSHQVTQMGQEVILRCVPISNHLYFYWYRQILGQKVEFLVSFYNNEISEKSEIFDDQFSVERPDGSNFTLKIRSTKLEDSAMYFCASRPGTSIEGEQFFGPGTRLTVL.

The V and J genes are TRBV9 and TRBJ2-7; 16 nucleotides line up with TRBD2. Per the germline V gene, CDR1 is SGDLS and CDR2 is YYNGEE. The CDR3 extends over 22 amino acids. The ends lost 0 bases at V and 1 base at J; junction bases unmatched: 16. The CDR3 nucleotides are TGTGCCAGCAGCGTAGGACCGGGACTAGCGGGAGGGCAACATACAATATCCTACGAGCAGTACTTC. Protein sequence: CASSVGPGLAGGQHTISYEQYF.

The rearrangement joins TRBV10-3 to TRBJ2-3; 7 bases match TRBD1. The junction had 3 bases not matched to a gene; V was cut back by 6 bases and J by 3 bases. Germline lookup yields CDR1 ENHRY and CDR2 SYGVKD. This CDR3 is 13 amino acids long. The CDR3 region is CAIRQGPTDTQYF. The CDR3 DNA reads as TGTGCCATCAGACAGGGGCCGACAGATACGCAGTATTTT.

The CDR3 sequence is CASSSEGTGNYGYTF. CDR3 in DNA: TGCGCCAGCAGCTCAGAGGGGACAGGGAACTATGGCTACACCTTC. The rearrangement joins TRBV5-1 to TRBJ1-2, with TRBD1 matching 9 bases. Per germline, CDR1 SGHRS and CDR2 YFSETQ. The ends lost 3 bases at V and 2 bases at J; junction bases unmatched: 5. This CDR3 spans 15 amino acids.

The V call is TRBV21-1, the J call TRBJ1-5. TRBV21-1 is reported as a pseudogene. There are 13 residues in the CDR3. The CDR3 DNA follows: TGTGCCCCCGGGGCGGATAGCAATCAGCCCCAGCATTTT. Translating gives CAPGADSNQPQHF.

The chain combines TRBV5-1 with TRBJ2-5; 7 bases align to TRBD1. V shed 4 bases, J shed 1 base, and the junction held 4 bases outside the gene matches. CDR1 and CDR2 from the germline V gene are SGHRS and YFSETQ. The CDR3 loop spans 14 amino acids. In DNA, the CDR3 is TGCGCCAGCAGCAGGGGGCTTGGCCAAGAGACCCAGTACTTC. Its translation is CASSRGLGQETQYF.

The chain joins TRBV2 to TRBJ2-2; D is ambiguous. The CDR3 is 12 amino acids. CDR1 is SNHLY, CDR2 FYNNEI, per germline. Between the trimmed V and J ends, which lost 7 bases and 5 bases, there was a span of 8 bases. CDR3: CASKITTGELFF. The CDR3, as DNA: TGTGCCAGCAAGATAACAACCGGGGAGCTGTTTTTT.

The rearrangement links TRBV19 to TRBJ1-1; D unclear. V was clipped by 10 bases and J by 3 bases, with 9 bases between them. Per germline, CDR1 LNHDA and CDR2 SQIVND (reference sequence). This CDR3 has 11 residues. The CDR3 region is CANLEDTEAFF. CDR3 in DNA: TGTGCCAATCTGGAGGACACTGAAGCTTTCTTT. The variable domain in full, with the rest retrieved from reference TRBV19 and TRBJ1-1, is DGGITQSPKYLFRKEGQNVTLSCEQNLNHDAMYWYRQDPGQGLRLIYYSQIVNDFQKGDIAEGYSVSREKKESFPLTVTSAQKNPTAFYLCANLEDTEAFFGQGTRLTVV.

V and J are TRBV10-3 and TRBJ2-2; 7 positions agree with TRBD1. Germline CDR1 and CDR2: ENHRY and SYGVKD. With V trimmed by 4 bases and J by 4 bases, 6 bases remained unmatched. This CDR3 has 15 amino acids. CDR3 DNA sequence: TGTGCCATCAGTGCCACAGGGGAGAGCACCGGGGAGCTGTTTTTT. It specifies CAISATGESTGELFF.

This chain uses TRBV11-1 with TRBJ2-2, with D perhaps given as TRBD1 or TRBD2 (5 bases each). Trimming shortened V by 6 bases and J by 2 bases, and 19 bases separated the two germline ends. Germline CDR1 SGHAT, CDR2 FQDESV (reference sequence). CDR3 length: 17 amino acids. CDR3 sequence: CASSFYQGRGNTGELFF. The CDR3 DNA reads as TGTGCCAGCAGTTTCTATCAGGGACGGGGAAACACCGGGGAGCTGTTTTTT.